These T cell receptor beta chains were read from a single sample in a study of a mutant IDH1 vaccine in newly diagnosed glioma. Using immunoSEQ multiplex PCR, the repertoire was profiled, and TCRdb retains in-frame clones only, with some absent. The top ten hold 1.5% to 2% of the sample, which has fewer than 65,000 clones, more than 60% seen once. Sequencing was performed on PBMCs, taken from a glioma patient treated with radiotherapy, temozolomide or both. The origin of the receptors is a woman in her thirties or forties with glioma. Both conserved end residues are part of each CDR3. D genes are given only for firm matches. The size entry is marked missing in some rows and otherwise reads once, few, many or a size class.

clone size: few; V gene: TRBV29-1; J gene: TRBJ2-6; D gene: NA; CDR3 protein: CSTDSGANVLTF; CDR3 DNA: TGCAGCACCGACTCTGGGGCCAACGTCCTGACTTTC
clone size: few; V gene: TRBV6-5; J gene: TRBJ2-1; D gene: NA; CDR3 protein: CASSYLTGEQFF; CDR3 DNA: TGTGCCAGCAGTTACCTTACTGGTGAGCAGTTCTTC
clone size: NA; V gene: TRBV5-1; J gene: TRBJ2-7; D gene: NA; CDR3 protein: CASSEGGRSYEQYF; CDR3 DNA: TGCGCCAGCAGCGAGGGCGGCAGGAGCTACGAGCAGTACTTC
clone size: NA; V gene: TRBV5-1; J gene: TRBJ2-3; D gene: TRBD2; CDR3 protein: CASSRTSGGADTQYF; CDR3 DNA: TGCGCCAGCAGCAGGACTAGCGGGGGGGCAGATACGCAGTATTTT
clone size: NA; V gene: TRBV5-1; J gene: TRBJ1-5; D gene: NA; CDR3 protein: CASSSGAWGGNQPQHF; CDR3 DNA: TGCGCCAGCAGCTCGGGGGCCTGGGGGGGCAATCAGCCCCAGCATTTT
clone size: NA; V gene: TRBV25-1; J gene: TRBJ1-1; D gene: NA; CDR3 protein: CASSDRGGLGTEAFF; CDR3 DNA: TGTGCCAGCAGTGATAGAGGTGGGTTAGGCACTGAAGCTTTCTTT
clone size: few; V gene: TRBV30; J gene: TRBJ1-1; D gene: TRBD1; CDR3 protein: CACTGQGWGEAFF; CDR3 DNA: TGTGCCTGCACGGGACAGGGCTGGGGGGAAGCTTTCTTT
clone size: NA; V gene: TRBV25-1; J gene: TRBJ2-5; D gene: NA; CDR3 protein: CASSDPVPGTLLETQYF; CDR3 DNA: TGTGCCAGCAGTGATCCCGTCCCCGGGACGCTTCTGGAGACCCAGTACTTC
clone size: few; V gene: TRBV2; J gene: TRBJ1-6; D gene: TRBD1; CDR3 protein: CASSGDRANNSPLHF; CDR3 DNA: TGTGCCAGCAGTGGGGACAGGGCGAATAATTCACCCCTCCACTTT
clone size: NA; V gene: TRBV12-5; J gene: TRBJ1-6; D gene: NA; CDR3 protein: CASGLTPLGRRFYNSPLHF; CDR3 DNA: TGTGCTAGTGGTTTGACCCCCCTTGGCCGACGCTTTTATAATTCACCCCTCCACTTT
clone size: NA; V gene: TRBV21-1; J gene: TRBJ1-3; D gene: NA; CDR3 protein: CASSYRGGGGNTIYF; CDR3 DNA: TGTGCCAGCAGCTACCGAGGGGGTGGTGGAAACACCATATATTTT
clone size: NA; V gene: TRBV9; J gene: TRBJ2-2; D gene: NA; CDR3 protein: CASSVDASSYTGELFF; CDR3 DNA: TGTGCCAGCAGCGTAGATGCTAGCAGCTACACCGGGGAGCTGTTTTTT
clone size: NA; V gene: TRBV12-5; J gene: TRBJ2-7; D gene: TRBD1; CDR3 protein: CASGLGTGPYEQYF; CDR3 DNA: TGTGCTAGTGGTTTGGGGACAGGACCCTACGAGCAGTACTTC
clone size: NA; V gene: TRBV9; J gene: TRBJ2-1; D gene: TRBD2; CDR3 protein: CASNPGGPGNEQFF; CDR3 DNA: TGTGCCAGCAACCCGGGGGGGCCGGGCAATGAGCAGTTCTTC
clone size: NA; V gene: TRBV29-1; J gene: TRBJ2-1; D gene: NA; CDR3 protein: CSGGADEQFF; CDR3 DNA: TGCAGCGGGGGGGCCGATGAGCAGTTCTTC
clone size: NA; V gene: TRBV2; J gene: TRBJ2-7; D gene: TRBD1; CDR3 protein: CASSVDRGFYEQYF; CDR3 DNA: TGTGCCAGCAGTGTTGACAGGGGGTTCTACGAGCAGTACTTC